This paragraph reports one T cell receptor (beta chain). Busulfan-fludarabine conditioning, marrow transplant, and cyclophosphamide on days +3 and +4 were administered. Assay used: immunoSEQ multiplex PCR; TCRdb lists only in-frame clones, some missing. The sample holds tens of thousands of clones, roughly 87% seen once. The sample comes from a study of T cells after posttransplantation cyclophosphamide. The CDR3 covers 12 residues. Losses at the gene ends were 6 bases for V and 4 bases for J; bases not matched to a gene: 2. CDR1 is SQVTM, CDR2 ANQGSEA, per germline. The material sequenced was PBMCs, taken about 60 days after allogeneic stem cell transplant with posttransplant cyclophosphamide. The clonotype originates from a male patient between 60 and 69 years old who received an allogeneic stem cell transplant from a related donor and was CMV-positive. A subset of T cells may come from the graft donor. The V and J genes are TRBV29-1 and TRBJ1-4; 7 bases map to TRBD1. The CDR3 is CSVGQINEKLFF. The CDR3 DNA is TGCAGCGTGGGACAGATTAATGAAAAACTGTTTTTT.